The subject of this entry is one TCR beta chain. The data derive from a study of T cell changes during pregnancy in multiple sclerosis. Germline assignment: CDR1 SGHTA and CDR2 FQGNSA. V lost 4 bases and J 6 bases, leaving 13 bases between the germline ends. The CDR3 has 14 residues. Using immunoSEQ multiplex PCR, the repertoire was profiled, and TCRdb retains in-frame clones only, with some absent. The sample contains 50,000 or so clones, 92% of which appear only once. The chain links TRBV7-2 to TRBJ2-1, with D possibly matching TRBD2 (5 bases). The source was CD4+ T cells from peripheral blood mononuclear cells, collected in the second trimester of pregnancy. The sequence came from a female donor with multiple sclerosis, enrolled in a pregnancy study. For the CDR3, the DNA is TGTGCCAGCAGCTCTGTGGTGGGAGTCAATGAGCAGTTCTTC. It specifies CASSSVVGVNEQFF.